This TCR beta chain was profiled in a study of cytomegalovirus exposure and HLA in healthy donors. General study results and limits: A later analysis found that most CMV-associated TCR beta chains appeared HLA-restricted. Most sequenced TCRs were rare (though some public TCRs occurred in many donors). What a later analysis showed was that several of the most significant clusters appeared linked to common viral pathogens. Cytomegalovirus-associated status was assigned to around 160 TCR beta chains.

Amplification used 60 Vbeta primers and 13 Jbeta primers. The data were produced by immunoSEQ multiplex PCR, yet TCRdb's version contains in-frame clones alone and is incomplete. The data hold 150,000 to 200,000 clones, with 80% to 90% observed a single time. V was cut by 4 bases and J by 0 bases, with 13 bases left in between. This CDR3 region has 16 residues. The germline CDR1 and CDR2 sequences are SGHRS and YFSETQ. This clone occurred once. Its cognate antigen is unknown. Specimen: PBMCs. V gene TRBV5-1 combines with J gene TRBJ1-4; D gene uncertain. The receptor comes from a man between 18 and 35 years old in good health and CMV-seropositive. CDR3 residues: CASSPRPSTTNEKLFF. The CDR3 region has the DNA TGCGCCAGCAGCCCTAGACCGAGCACAACTAATGAAAAACTGTTTTTT.